One and the same sample provided the 8 T cell receptor beta chains below, sequenced in a study of blood T cell repertoires in COVID-19. Profiled with immunoSEQ multiplex PCR; TCRdb holds only in-frame clones, not every one. The sample includes tens of thousands of clones, around 82% of them seen just once. The source material was peripheral blood. The receptors originated from a man aged 80 or over with active COVID-19.

Only one count was recorded for this clone. The CDR3: CASSSTSGGGGADTQYF. The CDR3 region has the DNA TGTGCCAGCAGCTCGACTAGCGGGGGCGGGGGCGCAGATACGCAGTATTTT. The chain combines TRBV7-2 with TRBJ2-3, with TRBD2 matching over 12 bases. The germline V gene has CDR1 SGHTA and CDR2 FQGNSA. With V trimmed by 4 bases and J by 4 bases, 9 bases remained unmatched. CDR3 length equals 17 residues.

The chain carries TRBV5-1 and TRBJ2-3, with TRBD2 as a possible D gene (5 bases). CDR1 and CDR2 (germline): SGHRS, YFSETQ. This CDR3 is 13 amino acids long. The germline V and J ends were trimmed by 4 bases and 9 bases, with 15 bases remaining between them. Here the CDR3 reads CASSKDWPETQYF. The CDR3, as DNA: TGCGCCAGCAGCAAGGACTGGCCGGAGACGCAGTATTTT.

The rearrangement uses TRBV3-1 (or the pseudogene TRBV3-2) and TRBJ1-6; 9 positions match TRBD1. V shed 5 bases, J shed 0 bases, and the junction held 14 bases outside the gene matches. Germline CDR1 is LGHDT and CDR2 is YNNKEL (reference sequence). This CDR3 has 20 amino acids. The CDR3: CASSTLYRDRDSSYNSPLHF. In DNA, the CDR3 is TGTGCCAGCAGCACCCTATACCGGGACAGGGATAGCTCCTATAATTCACCCCTCCACTTT.

The chain joins TRBV4-1 to TRBJ1-2, with TRBD1 matching over 9 bases. V gave up 0 bases and J gave up 7 bases; unmatched junction bases: 12. The CDR3 is 17 residues long. The V gene's germline CDR1 is MGHRA and CDR2 YSYEKL. The CDR3 DNA is TGCGCCAGCAGCCAAGAATCGAGGACAGGGGTACCTTTTGGCTACACCTTC. Residues: CASSQESRTGVPFGYTF.

The chain links TRBV4-3 to TRBJ2-3; maybe TRBD1 (5 bases). The CDR3 is made up of 15 amino acids. V was trimmed by 0 bases and J by 4 bases, leaving 11 bases between them. Germline V gene data show CDR1 as LGHNA and CDR2 as YSLEER. This CDR3 reads CASSQEYQGADTQYF. Written as DNA, the CDR3 is TGCGCCAGCAGCCAAGAATACCAGGGCGCAGATACGCAGTATTTT.

The V call is TRBV4-3, the J call TRBJ1-2; D remains ambiguous. The germline V and J ends were trimmed by 4 bases and 3 bases, with 27 bases remaining between them. Germline V gene sequence: CDR1 LGHNA, CDR2 YSLEER. CDR3 length: 19 residues. The CDR3 spells CASSLNSGSRRPRDYGYTF. DNA of the CDR3: TGCGCCAGCAGCCTAAATTCGGGAAGTCGAAGGCCACGGGACTATGGCTACACCTTC.

V gene TRBV28 combines with J gene TRBJ2-7, with 9 bases aligning to TRBD1. The CDR3 has 15 amino acids. The V and J ends lost 7 bases and 0 bases, in that order; junction bases with no gene match: 7. Germline loops: CDR1 MDHEN, CDR2 SYDVKM. The CDR3 region is CASNTGGLFSYEQYF. Here the CDR3 DNA reads TGTGCCAGCAACACAGGGGGCCTTTTCTCCTACGAGCAGTACTTC.

V gene TRBV6-5 combines with J gene TRBJ2-7, with 9 bases fitting TRBD1. CDR3 length equals 15 residues. Germline lookup yields CDR1 MNHEY and CDR2 SVGAGI. The J segment lost 5 bases and the V segment lost 2 bases, leaving 7 bases of the junction unmatched. This CDR3 reads CASSYRFGQGNEQYF. CDR3 in DNA: TGTGCCAGCAGTTACAGGTTTGGACAGGGGAACGAGCAGTACTTC.